The 22 T cell receptor beta chains below come from one sample, sequenced in a study of blood T cell repertoires in COVID-19 (dated by TCRdb to 2019 to 2021). The method was the immunoSEQ multiplex PCR assay. The source is immuneACCESS, and TCRdb retained only in-frame sequences with V and J called. Part of the clones is not carried over; for the studies checked, unresolved V genes explain less than half of this, and the remainder is unexplained. A total of about 30,000 clones appear in this sample, 65% to 90% of them only once. The ten largest clones represent approximately 6.3% of the sample. Input material: peripheral blood. All receptors derive from a man in his fifties or sixties with active COVID-19.

The chain couples TRBV7-3 to TRBJ2-1; maybe TRBD2 (6 bases). The CDR3 covers 15 residues. V lost 5 bases to trimming and J lost 7 bases, with 18 bases between them. Germline CDR1 is SGHTA and CDR2 is FQGTGA. In nucleotides, the CDR3 is TGTGCCAGCAGCCCAATGGGGGGAGGTCTAAATGAGCAGTTCTTC. It translates to CASSPMGGGLNEQFF.

The gene calls are TRBV5-6 and TRBJ2-2; 7 positions match TRBD1. Per germline, CDR1 SGHDT and CDR2 YYEEEE. The trim removed 2 bases at V and 4 bases at J, leaving 5 bases unmatched. The CDR3 extends over 15 amino acids. DNA of the CDR3: TGTGCCAGCAGCTTTAAGGGGGCGGCCACCGGGGAGCTGTTTTTT. This sequence encodes CASSFKGAATGELFF.

This clone was seen just once. The chain combines TRBV5-1 with TRBJ2-6, with TRBD1 matching over 7 bases. The CDR3 extends over 15 amino acids. V gave up 5 bases and J gave up 4 bases; unmatched junction bases: 6. Germline CDR1 and CDR2: SGHRS and YFSETQ. The CDR3 DNA sequence: TGCGCCAGCAGACACAGGGGTTCCGGGGCCAACGTCCTGACTTTC. Protein product: CASRHRGSGANVLTF. Using reference TRBV5-1 and TRBJ2-6 for the parts outside the CDR3, the full variable domain is KAGVTQTPRYLIKTRGQQVTLSCSPISGHRSVSWYQQTPGQGLQFLFEYFSETQRNKGNFPGRFSGRQFSNSRSEMNVSTLELGDSALYLCASRHRGSGANVLTFGAGSRLTVL.

The rearrangement links TRBV2 to TRBJ1-5; maybe TRBD1 (6 bases). The CDR3 sequence is 12 residues long. V was pared by 6 bases and J by 9 bases, with 12 bases between. Germline V lookup: CDR1 SNHLY, CDR2 FYNNEI. As DNA, the CDR3 is TGTGCCAGCAGACAGGGCTTAGGGCCCCAGCATTTT. Its translation: CASRQGLGPQHF.

This rearrangement joins TRBV6-6 to TRBJ2-7; D is perhaps TRBD1 (6 bases). V was pared by 8 bases and J by 5 bases, with 10 bases between. The CDR3 runs to 11 residues. CDR1 and CDR2 from the germline V gene are MNHNY and SVGAGI (reference sequence). CDR3 residues: CASRDTHEQYF. CDR3 in DNA: TGTGCCAGCCGGGACACCCACGAGCAGTACTTC.

The chain is built from TRBV5-4 and TRBJ2-5, with D maybe TRBD2 (5 bases). This CDR3 has 18 amino acids. Germline CDR1 is SGHNT and CDR2 is YYREEE (reference sequence). V shed 3 bases and J shed 1 base, with 22 bases lying between them. The CDR3 sequence: CASSSPFDYDVTQETQYF. The DNA of the CDR3 is TGTGCCAGCAGCTCCCCTTTTGACTACGATGTGACCCAAGAGACCCAGTACTTC.

This clone was observed a few times. The gene calls are TRBV4-2 and TRBJ1-2; D unclear. Per the germline V gene, CDR1 is LGHNA and CDR2 is YNFKEQ. The germline V and J ends were trimmed by 0 bases and 2 bases, with 4 bases remaining between them. The CDR3 is 13 residues long. The DNA of the CDR3 is TGTGCCAGCAGCCAAGATCAGAACTATGGCTACACCTTC. It encodes CASSQDQNYGYTF.

In this sample, this clone turned up once. This chain joins TRBV5-6 and TRBJ1-3; D gene ambiguous. The CDR3 consists of 15 residues. V dropped 2 bases and J dropped 8 bases, with 17 bases sitting between them. The germline V gene has CDR1 SGHDT and CDR2 YYEEEE. The CDR3 is CASSLDLSRVYTIYF. In DNA form, the CDR3 reads TGTGCCAGCAGCTTAGATCTATCACGGGTTTACACCATATATTTT.

V is TRBV5-1 and J is TRBJ2-7, with a possible D match to TRBD2 (5 bases). The CDR3 is made up of 13 amino acids. Looked up from germline, CDR1 is SGHRS and CDR2 is YFSETQ. Trimming removed 4 bases from V and 3 bases from J, with 11 bases in between. The CDR3 loop reads CASSQQTNYEQYF. CDR3 in DNA: TGCGCCAGCAGCCAACAGACTAACTACGAGCAGTACTTC. The full variable domain, rest sourced from reference TRBV5-1 and TRBJ2-7, is KAGVTQTPRYLIKTRGQQVTLSCSPISGHRSVSWYQQTPGQGLQFLFEYFSETQRNKGNFPGRFSGRQFSNSRSEMNVSTLELGDSALYLCASSQQTNYEQYFGPGTRLTVT.

This chain links TRBV24-1 with TRBJ2-5; D is ambiguous. Trimming pared 1 base from V and 0 bases from J, leaving 8 bases between. This CDR3 is built from 15 residues. In germline, CDR1 is KGHDR, CDR2 SFDVKD. Here the CDR3 DNA reads TGTGCCACCAGTGATTTCGCTCAGGACCAAGAGACCCAGTACTTC. Protein product: CATSDFAQDQETQYF.

This clone turned up a few times. This chain uses TRBV27 with TRBJ2-2; weak D call: TRBD1 (5 bases). This CDR3 region has 16 residues. Germline V gene sequence: CDR1 MNHEY, CDR2 SMNVEV (reference sequence). Trimming shortened V by 7 bases and J by 1 base, and 16 bases separated the two germline ends. The CDR3 nucleotides are TGTGCCAGCAATCCGGGCGACAGCCTGAACACCGGGGAGCTGTTTTTT. Protein sequence: CASNPGDSLNTGELFF.

The rearrangement uses TRBV10-1 and TRBJ1-5, with D tentatively TRBD1 (6 bases). Per the germline V gene, CDR1 is WNHNN and CDR2 is SYGVQD (reference sequence). The CDR3 length is 14 residues. Trimming took off 0 bases at V and 7 bases at J, with 10 bases between the two ends. Here the CDR3 DNA reads TGCGCCAGCAGTGAGTCAGGGGGACCCCAGCCCCAGCATTTT. Its translation is CASSESGGPQPQHF.

The chain is built from TRBV6-1 and TRBJ2-5; D gene ambiguous. V lost 2 bases and J lost 5, with 3 bases in between. This CDR3 comprises 11 residues. From germline, CDR1 is MNHNS and CDR2 SASEGT. The CDR3 DNA reads TGTGCCAGCAGTGAATATGAGACCCAGTACTTC. This translates into CASSEYETQYF.

Only a few counts were recorded for this clone. The chain carries TRBV28 and TRBJ2-7; D gene ambiguous. CDR3 length: 14 amino acids. Trimming cost V 2 bases and J 5 bases, with 13 bases left between them. Per germline, CDR1 MDHEN and CDR2 SYDVKM. The CDR3 region is CASSLGGAPHEQYF. Written as DNA, the CDR3 is TGTGCCAGCAGTTTAGGCGGAGCCCCCCACGAGCAGTACTTC.

This clone was observed a single time. This sequence joins TRBV27 and TRBJ2-7, with 9 bases lining up with TRBD1. CDR1 is MNHEY, CDR2 SMNVEV, per germline (reference sequence). Unmatched junction bases numbered 7, after V lost 6 bases and J lost 1 base. This CDR3 is built from 15 residues. CDR3 sequence (DNA): TGTGCCAGCAGACTTCCGGGACAGGGTTCCTACGAGCAGTACTTC. This translates into CASRLPGQGSYEQYF.

V is TRBV7-8 and J is TRBJ2-2; TRBD2 is a possible D gene (5 bases). V was trimmed by 5 bases and J by 9 bases, leaving 13 bases between them. The CDR3 runs to 13 residues. Germline CDR1 reads SGHVS; CDR2 reads FQNEAQ. The CDR3 sequence is CASSMERGWELFF. The CDR3 nucleotides read TGTGCCAGCAGCATGGAACGGGGTTGGGAGCTGTTTTTT.

The chain couples TRBV6-6 to TRBJ2-1, with D perhaps matching TRBD2 (6 bases). The CDR3 is made up of 11 amino acids. CDR1 MNHNY and CDR2 SVGAGI come from the germline V gene (reference sequence). V was trimmed by 8 bases and J by 8 bases, leaving 10 bases between them. The CDR3 nucleotides read TGTGCCAGCCTCTCGGGGGATGAGCAGTTCTTC. This sequence encodes CASLSGDEQFF.

The table lists this clone with a count of one. The gene calls are TRBV10-2 and TRBJ2-3; 11 bases align to TRBD2. Trimming cost V 6 bases and J 1 base; bases outside gene matches: 6. The CDR3 is 16 residues long. The germline V gene has CDR1 WSHSY and CDR2 SAAADI. The DNA of the CDR3 is TGCGCCAGCAGACCGGGACTAGCGGTTCGCACAGATACGCAGTATTTT. Amino acid sequence: CASRPGLAVRTDTQYF.

The genes are TRBV19 and TRBJ2-1; perhaps TRBD1 as D (5 bases). V was trimmed by 0 bases and J by 11 bases, leaving 14 bases between them. This CDR3 region has 14 residues. In germline, CDR1 is LNHDA, CDR2 SQIVND (reference sequence). CDR3 region: CASSIEHRNYKQFF. CDR3 DNA: TGTGCCAGTAGTATAGAACACAGGAATTATAAGCAGTTCTTC.

This clone appeared a single time. J is TRBJ2-1 and V is TRBV11-3; 8 bases match TRBD2. CDR1 is SGHNT and CDR2 is YENEEA in the germline V gene. Trimming took 5 bases from V and 6 from J; bases not matched to a gene: 12. The CDR3 loop spans 16 amino acids. The CDR3 protein is CASSRFRTSIGNEQFF. The CDR3 DNA reads TGTGCCAGCAGCCGATTCAGGACTAGCATTGGCAATGAGCAGTTCTTC.

The V call is TRBV5-1, the J call TRBJ2-2, with TRBD2 matching over 11 bases. The CDR3 has 16 residues. Germline V gives CDR1 SGHRS, CDR2 YFSETQ. J lost 8 bases, V lost 7 bases, and 13 bases had no gene match. CDR3 nucleotides: TGCGCCAGCCGAGCACCGGGACTAGCGGCGGTAGGGGAGCTGTTTTTT. This gives the protein CASRAPGLAAVGELFF.

The chain links TRBV7-9 to TRBJ1-2; maybe TRBD1 (5 bases). CDR1 is SEHNR and CDR2 is FQNEAQ in the germline V gene (reference sequence). CDR3 length: 15 amino acids. Trimming cost V 1 base and J 4 bases, with 13 bases left between them. The CDR3 DNA reads as TGTGCCAGCAGCTTAGGCCAGGGAAATTTCTATGGCTACACCTTC. Translated: CASSLGQGNFYGYTF.